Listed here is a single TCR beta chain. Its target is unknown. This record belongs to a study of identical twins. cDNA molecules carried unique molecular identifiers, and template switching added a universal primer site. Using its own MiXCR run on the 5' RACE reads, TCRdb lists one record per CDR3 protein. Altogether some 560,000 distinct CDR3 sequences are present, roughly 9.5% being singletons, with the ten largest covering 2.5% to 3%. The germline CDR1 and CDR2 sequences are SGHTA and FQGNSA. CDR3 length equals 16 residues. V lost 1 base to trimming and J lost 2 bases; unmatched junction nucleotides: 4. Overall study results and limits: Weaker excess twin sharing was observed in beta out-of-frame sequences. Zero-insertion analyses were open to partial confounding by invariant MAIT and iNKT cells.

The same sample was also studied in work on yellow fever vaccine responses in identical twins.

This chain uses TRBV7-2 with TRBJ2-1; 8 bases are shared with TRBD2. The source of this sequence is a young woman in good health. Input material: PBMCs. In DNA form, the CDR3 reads TGTGCCAGCAGCTTAGTTCCGGGACTAGCCTACAATGAGCAGTTCTTC. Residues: CASSLVPGLAYNEQFF.